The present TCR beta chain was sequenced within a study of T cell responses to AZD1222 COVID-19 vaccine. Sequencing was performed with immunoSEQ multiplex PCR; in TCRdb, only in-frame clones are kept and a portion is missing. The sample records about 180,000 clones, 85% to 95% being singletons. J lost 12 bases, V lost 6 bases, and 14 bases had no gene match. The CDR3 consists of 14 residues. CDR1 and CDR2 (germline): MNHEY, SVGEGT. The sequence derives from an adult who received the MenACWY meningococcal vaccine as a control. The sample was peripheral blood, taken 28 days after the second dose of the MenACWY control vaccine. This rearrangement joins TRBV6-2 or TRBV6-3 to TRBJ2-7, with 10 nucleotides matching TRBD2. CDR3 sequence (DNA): TGTGCCAGCAGCCCCCCGCCCGGAACTAGCGGGGCGTACTTC. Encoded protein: CASSPPPGTSGAYF.